The 5 T cell receptor beta chains given below trace back to one sample, sequenced in a study of tumor and adjacent non-tumor tissue in lung cancer. The library came from three nested PCR rounds adapted from ARM-PCR protocols. TCRdb processed the multiplex PCR reads anew with MiXCR; each CDR3 protein has one entry. The repertoire holds about 200,000 distinct CDR3 sequences, with 60% to 75% as singletons. The template was RNA from unsorted bulk tissue. Sequencing used lung tumor tissue. These receptors were obtained from a man in his fifties or sixties with non-small cell lung cancer.

Regarding this clonotype: The junction departs from germline at one end; a sequencing error may be responsible. The gene calls are TRBV6-5 and TRBJ1-1; 8 nucleotides align to TRBD1. Germline CDR1 is MNHEY and CDR2 is SVGAGI. The CDR3 length is 13 residues. This chain's CDR3 is CVSTVDRGTEAFF. DNA for the CDR3: TGTGTCAGCACAGTTGACAGGGGCACTGAAGCTTTCTTT.

This clonotype was observed once. A much larger clone differs from this one at a single base, so this may be a read error. The CDR3 protein is CAGSYERYNEQFF. In nucleotides, the CDR3 is TGTGCCGGCAGTTACGAACGGTACAATGAGCAGTTCTTC. The V gene is TRBV4-2, the J gene TRBJ2-1; D call uncertain. This CDR3 has 13 residues. The germline gives CDR1 LGHNA, CDR2 YNFKEQ.

To note about this clonotype: This may be a read error: a much more frequent sequence differs by one nucleotide. The chain uses TRBV20-1 and TRBJ2-7, with 13 bases that match TRBD2. The CDR3 loop spans 14 amino acids. Germline loops: CDR1 DFQATT, CDR2 SNEGSKA (reference sequence). V shed 4 bases and J 3 bases; nucleotides not matched to a gene: 3. Here the CDR3 DNA reads TGCAGTGCTATGGGACTAGCGGGACACTACGAGCAGTACTTC. It encodes CSAMGLAGHYEQYF.

The chain's CDR3 is CASSLGTGQMGEQFF. CDR3 nucleotide sequence: TGCGCCAGCAGCTTGGGGACAGGGCAAATGGGTGAGCAGTTCTTC. The chain carries TRBV5-1 and TRBJ2-1; 8 bases are a match to TRBD1. There are 15 residues in the CDR3. Unmatched junction bases numbered 8, after V lost 0 bases and J lost 9 bases. CDR1 and CDR2 from the germline V gene are SGHRS and YFSETQ.

This clonotype has only one observation. A junction boundary mismatches the germline segment, possibly from a read error. The genes are TRBV20-1 and TRBJ1-5; TRBD1 agrees at 9 bases. Germline V lookup: CDR1 DFQATT, CDR2 SNEGSKA (reference sequence). The length of the CDR3 is 14 residues. This chain's CDR3 is CSPNIGQGSQPQHF. In nucleotides, the CDR3 is TGCAGTCCTAATATTGGACAGGGGAGTCAGCCCCAACATTTT.